These 18 T cell receptor beta chains came from one sample sequenced in a study of CD8 T cells in Susac syndrome. It was with random hexamers that roughly 0.5 to 1 ug RNA was reverse transcribed. TCRdb ran MiXCR on the immunoSEQ multiplex PCR reads and lists one entry per CDR3 protein. The sample records about 130,000 distinct CDR3 sequences, just under 95% being singletons. Sequenced material: CD8+ T cells from PBMCs. The source of these receptors is a human donor with Susac syndrome.

The chain employs TRBV25-1 and TRBJ2-7; D may be TRBD1 or TRBD2 (5 bases each). Per germline, CDR1 MGHDK and CDR2 SYGVNS. The CDR3 is 14 amino acids. V was clipped by 4 bases and J by 2 bases, with 12 bases between them. As DNA, the CDR3 is TGTGCCAGCAGTGGTAGGGACCCCACCTACGAGCAGTACTTC. Translating it yields CASSGRDPTYEQYF.

The chain couples TRBV15 to TRBJ2-4, with D perhaps TRBD1 (7 bases). Germline CDR1 reads LNHNV; CDR2 reads YYDKDF (reference sequence). The CDR3 has 16 amino acids. Trimming shortened V by 6 bases and J by 8 bases, and 23 bases separated the two germline ends. As DNA, the CDR3 is TGTGCCACCAGAACTACCTCAGGGGGAGGTTTTGACATTCAGTACTTC. It encodes CATRTTSGGGFDIQYF.

V gene TRBV2 combines with J gene TRBJ2-7; TRBD2 aligns across 8 bases. Germline CDR1 and CDR2: SNHLY and FYNNEI. The CDR3 covers 14 residues. V was clipped by 10 bases and J by 0 bases; unmatched bases: 8. The CDR3 DNA reads as TGTGCCACCCTTGGACTAGCCTCCTCCTACGAGCAGTACTTC. Translation: CATLGLASSYEQYF.

This rearrangement joins TRBV25-1 to TRBJ2-6, with D tentatively TRBD1 (6 bases). Germline V lookup: CDR1 MGHDK, CDR2 SYGVNS. This CDR3 is 16 amino acids long. Between the trimmed V and J ends, which lost 3 bases and 2 bases, there was a span of 11 bases. This CDR3 reads CASSDYRDAGANVLTF. The CDR3 DNA reads as TGTGCCAGCAGTGACTACAGGGACGCTGGGGCCAACGTCCTGACTTTC.

This chain connects TRBV5-6 to TRBJ2-7; 7 positions match TRBD1. With V trimmed by 3 bases and J by 12 bases, 12 bases remained unmatched. The germline V gene encodes CDR1 SGHDT and CDR2 YYEEEE. The CDR3 is 13 amino acids. The CDR3 bases are TGTGCCAGCAGCTCCGGGACAGCGCCCCTGGTGTACTTC. The encoded protein is CASSSGTAPLVYF.

This chain connects TRBV12-3 or TRBV12-4 to TRBJ2-1; TRBD1 matches 9 bases. Trimming cost V 3 bases and J 6 bases; bases outside gene matches: 6. This CDR3 contains 15 residues. CDR3 coding DNA: TGTGCCAGCAGTTTCCGGACAGGGGAGTTCAATGAGCAGTTCTTC. The encoded protein is CASSFRTGEFNEQFF.

This clonotype has just one count. J is TRBJ2-3 and V is TRBV28, with 8 bases that match TRBD1. This CDR3 has 16 amino acids. Germline trimming cut 6 bases from V and 0 bases from J; bases unmatched to any gene: 8. Germline assignment: CDR1 MDHEN and CDR2 SYDVKM. The CDR3 here is CASRPGQGPSTDTQYF. CDR3 in DNA: TGTGCCAGCAGACCCGGACAGGGCCCTAGCACAGATACGCAGTATTTT.

V and J are TRBV20-1 and TRBJ2-3, with no clear D. Germline values: CDR1 DFQATT, CDR2 SNEGSKA (reference sequence). Trimming took 6 bases from V and 4 from J, leaving 23 bases between them. The CDR3 is 16 residues long. The CDR3 spells CSALSSGTRSPDTQYF. CDR3 bases: TGCAGTGCCCTATCCTCGGGCACGCGGTCCCCAGATACGCAGTATTTT.

The chain couples TRBV27 to TRBJ1-2; weak D call: TRBD1 (6 bases). The germline V gene has CDR1 MNHEY and CDR2 SMNVEV (reference sequence). The length of the CDR3 is 16 residues. Deletions cut 3 bases from V and 7 bases from J, with 21 bases between. The CDR3 spells CASSFFSGQRAVGYTF. For the CDR3, the DNA is TGTGCCAGCAGTTTTTTCTCCGGACAGCGTGCGGTTGGCTACACCTTC.

The chain carries TRBV28 and TRBJ2-3, with 10 bases aligning to TRBD2. Germline CDR1 reads MDHEN; CDR2 reads SYDVKM. The CDR3 extends over 15 amino acids. With 6 bases clipped from V and 1 base from J, the junction kept 4 bases outside the gene matches. CDR3 residues: CASRPTSGGTDTQYF. The CDR3, as DNA: TGTGCCAGCAGACCTACTAGCGGGGGCACAGATACGCAGTATTTT.

This chain links TRBV20-1 with TRBJ2-1, with unresolved D. Germline CDR1 and CDR2: DFQATT and SNEGSKA (reference sequence). The CDR3 is 11 amino acids. V lost 0 bases to trimming and J lost 10 bases, with 7 bases between them. The CDR3: CSARDGREQFF. The CDR3 bases are TGCAGTGCTAGAGATGGGCGGGAGCAGTTCTTC.

In nucleotides, the CDR3 is TGTGCCAGCAACTATGGGGGCCCCACAGATACGCAGTATTTT. This codes for CASNYGGPTDTQYF. The chain employs TRBV7-3 and TRBJ2-3, with a tentative D call TRBD1 (6 bases). Per germline, CDR1 SGHTA and CDR2 FQGTGA. The CDR3 extends over 14 amino acids. Between the trimmed V and J ends, which lost 7 bases and 2 bases, there was a span of 13 bases.

This clonotype was found once. The rearrangement joins TRBV12-3 or TRBV12-4 to TRBJ2-2; D remains unclear. Trimming pared 6 bases from V and 8 bases from J, leaving 10 bases between. CDR3 length equals 12 residues. CDR3 nucleotide sequence: TGTGCCAGCAGACCCAGGCCGGGGGAGCTGTTTTTT. This sequence encodes CASRPRPGELFF.

The rearrangement links TRBV20-1 to TRBJ1-2, with D unclear. Germline lookup yields CDR1 DFQATT and CDR2 SNEGSKA (reference sequence). The CDR3 has 11 amino acids. The V gene lost 6 bases and the J gene lost 0 bases, with 5 bases spanning the gap. CDR3 sequence (DNA): TGCAGTGCAAGCCCTAACTATGGCTACACCTTC. Its translation: CSASPNYGYTF.

The chain is built from TRBV10-3 and TRBJ2-5; possibly TRBD2 for D (5 bases). V dropped 0 bases and J dropped 6 bases, with 8 bases sitting between them. The CDR3 has 13 amino acids. Germline values: CDR1 ENHRY, CDR2 SYGVKD. The CDR3 spells CAISESVAKTQYF. In DNA form, the CDR3 reads TGTGCCATCAGTGAGTCTGTAGCGAAGACCCAGTACTTC.

The chain couples TRBV7-6 to TRBJ2-1; possible D gene TRBD2, 6 bases. The CDR3 covers 16 residues. Germline assignment: CDR1 SGHVS and CDR2 FNYEAQ. The V end was cut by 4 bases, the J end by 3 bases, with 16 bases between. The CDR3 region is CASSSSRDFVYNEQFF. DNA of the CDR3: TGTGCCAGCAGCTCTTCCCGGGACTTCGTCTACAATGAGCAGTTCTTC. The whole variable domain, filled in from reference TRBV7-6 and TRBJ2-1, reads GAGVSQSPRYKVTKRGQDVALRCDPISGHVSLYWYRQALGQGPEFLTYFNYEAQQDKSGLPNDRFSAERPEGSISTLTIQRTEQRDSAMYRCASSSSRDFVYNEQFFGPGTRLTVL.

This chain links TRBV19 with TRBJ2-7; D is unclear. V was shortened by 9 bases and J by 5 bases, with 2 bases between the two germline ends. Germline loops: CDR1 LNHDA, CDR2 SQIVND (reference sequence). The CDR3 contains 8 residues. CDR3 region: CARDEQYF. CDR3 in DNA: TGTGCCAGAGACGAGCAGTACTTC.

The J gene is TRBJ2-1, the V gene TRBV28, with D possibly being TRBD1 (6 bases). The CDR3 loop spans 14 amino acids. With 7 bases removed from V and 7 bases from J, the gap between germline ends came to 17 bases. Germline-derived CDR1 and CDR2 are MDHEN and SYDVKM. CDR3 bases: TGTGCCAGCAAGCCCGGGACAACTACTAATGAGCAGTTCTTC. Amino acid sequence: CASKPGTTTNEQFF.